The 26 T cell receptor beta chains given below trace back to one sample, sequenced in a study of blood T cells in healthy people across ages. Primed by a sample-barcoded 5' primer and a J-beta primer mix, a second PCR proceeded for 7 to 11 cycles. TCRdb re-called the 5' RACE reads with MiXCR, one entry per CDR3 protein. The profile covers around 1,000,000 distinct CDR3 sequences, with approximately 25% appearing a single time and 0.65% to 0.95% taken by the ten largest. This same sample was also part of a study on T cells of mothers and their children.

The sample taken for sequencing was blood. The receptors were sampled from a girl aged 2 to 9 in good health.

This rearrangement joins TRBV27 to TRBJ1-2; 7 nucleotides match TRBD1. Germline V gives CDR1 MNHEY, CDR2 SMNVEV (reference sequence). The CDR3 has 17 residues. J was trimmed by 1 base and V by 3 bases; bases with no gene match: 11. The CDR3 here is CASSLFPPQGVNYGYTF. CDR3 nucleotide sequence: TGTGCCAGCAGTTTGTTCCCCCCTCAGGGGGTTAACTATGGCTACACCTTC.

This CDR3 is CASSEATVTGYGYTF. The CDR3, as DNA: TGTGCCAGCAGTGAAGCAACCGTTACAGGGTATGGCTACACCTTC. This chain links TRBV6-1 with TRBJ1-2, with D perhaps TRBD1 (6 bases). Germline-derived CDR1 and CDR2 are MNHNS and SASEGT. Deletions cut 0 bases from V and 5 bases from J, with 13 bases between. The CDR3 runs to 15 residues.

This clonotype occurred a few times. V usage is TRBV6-5 and J usage is TRBJ2-2; D gene ambiguous. CDR1 and CDR2 (germline): MNHEY, SVGAGI. CDR3 size: 10 residues. V lost 9 bases and J 1 base, leaving 0 bases between the germline ends. The CDR3 DNA is TGTGCCAGGAACACCGGGGAGCTGTTTTTT. This sequence encodes CARNTGELFF.

The chain links TRBV27 to TRBJ1-5; 7 nucleotides align to TRBD1. CDR3 length: 17 residues. Germline CDR1 reads MNHEY; CDR2 reads SMNVEV (reference sequence). The V and J ends lost 5 bases and 7 bases, in that order; junction bases with no gene match: 17. CDR3 sequence (DNA): TGTGCCAGCAGTGGCTATCTCAGGGGGGGATTAGTACAGCCCCAGCATTTT. This codes for CASSGYLRGGLVQPQHF.

The CDR3 DNA follows: TGTGCCAGCAGTTCCTCTAGCGGGGGTCTGTCCCTCGAGCAGTACTTC. It codes for CASSSSSGGLSLEQYF. This chain uses TRBV6-5 with TRBJ2-7; 10 bases map to TRBD2. The CDR3 is 16 amino acids. Germline V lookup: CDR1 MNHEY, CDR2 SVGAGI. V lost 4 bases and J lost 6; bases outside the gene matches: 12.

In this sample, this clonotype turned up a few times. The CDR3 protein is CSVSGLAGGVADTQYF. CDR3 nucleotides: TGCAGCGTTTCGGGACTAGCGGGAGGGGTGGCAGATACGCAGTATTTT. The chain combines TRBV29-1 with TRBJ2-3, with 16 positions matching TRBD2. Germline V CDR1 and CDR2: SQVTM, ANQGSEA. After removal of 5 bases from V and 4 bases from J, the junction contained 6 bases not matched to a gene. This CDR3 has 16 amino acids.

J is TRBJ1-4 and V is TRBV7-2, with no clear D. V lost 0 bases and J 12 bases, leaving 5 bases between the germline ends. CDR1 and CDR2 from the germline V gene are SGHTA and FQGNSA. This CDR3 spans 11 amino acids. CDR3 sequence: CASSLAKELFF. CDR3 in DNA: TGTGCCAGCAGCTTAGCCAAGGAACTGTTTTTT.

The genes are TRBV7-2 and TRBJ2-1, with unresolved D. There are 16 residues in the CDR3. Per germline, CDR1 SGHTA and CDR2 FQGNSA. V shed 5 bases and J shed 4 bases, with 18 bases lying between them. This CDR3 is CASSPPTSSGYNEQFF. The CDR3 coding sequence is TGTGCCAGCAGCCCCCCGACGAGTAGTGGGTACAATGAGCAGTTCTTC.

This clonotype was recorded a few times. The rearrangement links TRBV28 to TRBJ2-7, with 9 bases identical to TRBD2. Germline assignment: CDR1 MDHEN and CDR2 SYDVKM. This CDR3 region has 13 residues. V lost 6 bases to trimming and J lost 3 bases; unmatched junction nucleotides: 3. CDR3 in amino acids: CASSRLADYEQYF. Written as DNA, the CDR3 is TGTGCCAGCAGCAGACTAGCGGACTACGAGCAGTACTTC.

The chain combines TRBV6-2 or TRBV6-3 with TRBJ2-1; D is uncertain. V lost 7 bases to trimming and J lost 5 bases, with 12 bases between them. Germline V gives CDR1 MNHEY, CDR2 SVGEGT. The length of the CDR3 is 13 residues. As DNA, the CDR3 is TGTGCCAGCACCAAAGACTGGGACAATGAGCAGTTCTTC. Translation: CASTKDWDNEQFF.

The rearrangement links TRBV4-3 to TRBJ2-1, with 7 nucleotides matching TRBD1. Germline assignment: CDR1 LGHNA and CDR2 YSLEER. CDR3 size: 16 residues. V trimming: 0 bases; J trimming: 4 bases; junction bases outside the gene matches: 6. The CDR3 protein is CASSQDRDRLYNEQFF. The CDR3 region has the DNA TGCGCCAGCAGCCAAGACCGGGACAGATTATACAATGAGCAGTTCTTC.

This clonotype was seen a few times. The gene calls are TRBV4-1 and TRBJ2-5; 8 bases line up with TRBD1. The V and J ends lost 0 bases and 5 bases, in that order; junction bases with no gene match: 5. CDR1 MGHRA and CDR2 YSYEKL come from the germline V gene. The CDR3 length is 15 residues. The CDR3 is CASSQEDRAKETQYF. The CDR3 bases are TGCGCCAGCAGCCAAGAGGACAGGGCTAAGGAGACCCAGTACTTC.

The chain couples TRBV6-6 to TRBJ1-2; 9 bases match TRBD1. In germline, CDR1 is MNHNY, CDR2 SVGAGI (reference sequence). CDR3 length equals 14 residues. The J segment lost 12 bases and the V segment lost 4 bases, leaving 12 bases of the junction unmatched. Here the CDR3 reads CASSSGTGKSGDTF. The CDR3 DNA follows: TGTGCCAGCAGTTCCGGGACAGGGAAATCGGGAGACACCTTC.

The V call is TRBV20-1, the J call TRBJ2-5; D gene uncertain. CDR1 is DFQATT, CDR2 SNEGSKA, per germline (reference sequence). V dropped 6 bases and J dropped 2 bases, with 16 bases sitting between them. The CDR3 covers 14 residues. In DNA form, the CDR3 reads TGCAGTGCCCCCCCACCTAGTTTACAAGAGACCCAGTACTTC. This codes for CSAPPPSLQETQYF.

This clonotype has a single count. The junction and the germline gene differ at one end; a read error may be behind it. This chain connects TRBV5-6 to TRBJ2-6, with 9 bases aligning to TRBD1. CDR1 is SGHDT and CDR2 is YYEEEE in the germline V gene. This CDR3 region has 17 residues. CDR3 coding DNA: TGTGCCAGCAGCCGAGGGACAGGGTACCCTGGGGCCAACGTCCTGGCTTTC. Protein product: CASSRGTGYPGANVLAF. The full variable domain, its missing parts supplied by reference TRBV5-6 and TRBJ2-6, is DAGVTQSPTHLIKTRGQQVTLRCSPKSGHDTVSWYQQALGQGPQFIFQYYEEEERQRGNFPDRFSGHQFPNYSSELNVNALLLGDSALYLCASSRGTGYPGANVLAFGAGSRLTVL.

The gene calls are TRBV7-9 and TRBJ2-7, with D possibly being TRBD2 (6 bases). The CDR3 consists of 17 residues. Trimming pared 5 bases from V and 4 bases from J, leaving 24 bases between. CDR1 is SEHNR, CDR2 FQNEAQ, per germline (reference sequence). The CDR3 DNA follows: TGTGCCAGCAGCCCCCCTGAACGAACGGGAGTTGTGTACGAGCAGTACTTC. It yields the protein CASSPPERTGVVYEQYF. The entire variable domain, with the rest obtained from reference TRBV7-9 and TRBJ2-7, is as follows: DTGVSQNPRHKITKRGQNVTFRCDPISEHNRLYWYRQTLGQGPEFLTYFQNEAQLEKSRLLSDRFSAERPKGSFSTLEIQRTEQGDSAMYLCASSPPERTGVVYEQYFGPGTRLTVT.

The chain combines TRBV6-1 with TRBJ2-1; D is uncertain. The CDR3 covers 12 residues. The V end was cut by 7 bases, the J end by 3 bases, with 7 bases between. Germline values: CDR1 MNHNS, CDR2 SASEGT. DNA for the CDR3: TGTGCCAGCAACCTAAACTACAATGAGCAGTTCTTC. Translation: CASNLNYNEQFF.

The gene calls are TRBV27 and TRBJ2-5; no clear D gene. The tail of the sequence fits TRBJ2-7 better, so the J call may be wrong. This CDR3 is 18 amino acids long. CDR1 and CDR2 (germline): MNHEY, SMNVEV (reference sequence). CDR3 sequence reads: CASSPGPLLLTLAYEQYF. DNA of the CDR3: TGTGCCAGCAGTCCCGGGCCCTTGCTACTAACCTTAGCCTACGAGCAGTACTTC.

The chain joins TRBV15 to TRBJ2-6, with D unclear. V was pared by 2 bases and J by 0 bases, with 5 bases between. There are 15 residues in the CDR3. The germline V gene has CDR1 LNHNV and CDR2 YYDKDF (reference sequence). The CDR3 protein is CATSRLYSGANVLTF. CDR3 nucleotide sequence: TGTGCCACCAGCAGACTCTACTCTGGGGCCAACGTCCTGACTTTC.

This chain connects TRBV4-3 to TRBJ2-1; D gene uncertain. Germline V CDR1 and CDR2: LGHNA, YSLEER. The germline V and J ends were trimmed by 1 base and 2 bases, with 9 bases remaining between them. CDR3 length: 15 amino acids. In DNA, the CDR3 is TGCGCCAGCAGCCAAGCAAGGTCCACCTACAATGAGCAGTTCTTC. The encoded protein is CASSQARSTYNEQFF.

DNA for the CDR3: TGTGCCAGCAACCCAGGGTATCGGAGAACGCAGTATTTT. Translating it yields CASNPGYRRTQYF. The gene calls are TRBV12-3 or TRBV12-4 and TRBJ2-3; possibly TRBD1 for D (5 bases). V lost 7 bases to trimming and J lost 9 bases, with 17 bases between them. The CDR3 runs 13 residues.

This clonotype was seen at least ten times. The chain joins TRBV7-9 to TRBJ2-7; unclear D gene. In germline, CDR1 is SEHNR, CDR2 FQNEAQ (reference sequence). V was shortened by 3 bases and J by 4 bases, with 7 bases between the two germline ends. CDR3 length: 12 amino acids. CDR3 sequence reads: CASSLGEYEQYF. CDR3 nucleotides: TGTGCCAGCAGCTTGGGTGAATACGAGCAGTACTTC.

The chain combines TRBV9 with TRBJ2-5; possibly TRBD1 for D (6 bases). The V gene's germline CDR1 is SGDLS and CDR2 YYNGEE. The length of the CDR3 is 15 residues. The V end was cut by 0 bases, the J end by 2 bases, with 11 bases between. CDR3 sequence: CASSVATGYQETQYF. The DNA of the CDR3 is TGTGCCAGCAGCGTAGCAACAGGGTATCAAGAGACCCAGTACTTC. Complete variable domain (other parts from reference TRBV9 and TRBJ2-5): DSGVTQTPKHLITATGQRVTLRCSPRSGDLSVYWYQQSLDQGLQFLIQYYNGEERAKGNILERFSAQQFPDLHSELNLSSLELGDSALYFCASSVATGYQETQYFGPGTRLLVL.

The chain has TRBV6-2 or TRBV6-3 and TRBJ2-1; no clear D gene. From germline, CDR1 is MNHEY and CDR2 SVGEGT. The ends were cut back, 4 bases at V and 3 bases at J, with 10 bases in the middle. The CDR3 has 14 residues. CDR3 in DNA: TGTGCCAGCAGTTCTGCGAGAGGCTACAATGAGCAGTTCTTC. Amino acids: CASSSARGYNEQFF.

On this clonotype: A junction end diverges from the germline sequence, so it may reflect a read error. V gene TRBV4-2 combines with J gene TRBJ1-1, with a possible D match to TRBD1 (5 bases). Per germline, CDR1 LGHNA and CDR2 YNFKEQ. There are 12 residues in the CDR3. CDR3 protein: CASTQNRPEAFF. In nucleotides, the CDR3 is TGTGCCAGCACCCAAAACAGGCCTGAAGCTTTCTTT.

CDR3 bases: TGTGCCAGCAGTGAAGGGGTGATCTCCTACGAGCAGTACTTC. Translating it yields CASSEGVISYEQYF. The rearrangement links TRBV6-1 to TRBJ2-7; D is ambiguous. The ends were cut back, 1 base at V and 0 bases at J, with 7 bases in the middle. The CDR3 extends over 14 amino acids. Germline-derived CDR1 and CDR2 are MNHNS and SASEGT.